This TCR beta chain was retrieved from a study of identical twins. Study-wide points: Researchers reported weaker excess twin sharing in beta out-of-frame sequences.

This CDR3 has 15 residues. V was cut by 6 bases and J by 3 bases, with 15 bases left in between. Germline lookup yields CDR1 LNHDA and CDR2 SQIVND (reference sequence). One entry per CDR3 protein results from TCRdb running MiXCR on the 5' RACE reads. The table includes about 890,000 distinct CDR3 sequences, approximately 13% detected once. This clonotype was picked up a small number of times. Antigen specificity is unknown. Another study also made use of these data, one on yellow fever vaccine responses in identical twins.

The rearrangement uses TRBV19 and TRBJ1-3; D perhaps matches TRBD1 (6 bases). The clonotype was recovered from a woman aged 18-29 years in good health. The sample taken for sequencing was PBMCs. The CDR3 bases are TGTGCCAGTAGCACGAACAGGGTTGGTGGAAACACCATATATTTT. Its protein product is CASSTNRVGGNTIYF.